Each of the 23 T cell receptor beta chains below was sequenced from the same sample in a study of T cell repertoires in cytomegalovirus infection. No antigen is known for these receptors. TCRdb itself ran the reads through MiXCR, one entry per CDR3 protein. The data contain roughly 78,000 distinct CDR3 sequences, about 37% of them singletons. Sequencing was performed on CD8+ T cells from cultured PBMCs, taken from culture after CMV antigen stimulation. All receptors derive from a human donor in good health (CMV status not recorded). Some clones in this sample may be carry-over from other donors' samples.

The genes are TRBV4-3 and TRBJ1-1, with D possibly matching TRBD1 (5 bases). Trimming cost V 2 bases and J 4 bases, with 14 bases left between them. CDR3 length: 15 amino acids. Germline assignment: CDR1 LGHNA and CDR2 YSLEER. CDR3 DNA: TGCGCCAGCAGCCAAAGAGGCGCAGGGAGCACTGAAGCTTTCTTT. This sequence encodes CASSQRGAGSTEAFF.

This clonotype has a single count. The J gene is TRBJ1-2, the V gene TRBV28; D remains ambiguous. Germline V lookup: CDR1 MDHEN, CDR2 SYDVKM. V was pared by 5 bases and J by 8 bases, with 15 bases between. This CDR3 comprises 13 residues. The CDR3 loop reads CASSPLRPGGYTF. CDR3 sequence (DNA): TGTGCCAGCAGTCCGCTCCGCCCAGGAGGCTACACCTTC.

The chain links TRBV29-1 to TRBJ2-7; no definite D call. CDR1 is SQVTM, CDR2 ANQGSEA, per germline. This CDR3 is built from 12 residues. The V end lost 7 bases, the J end lost 0 bases, and 10 bases lay between the germline ends. Here the CDR3 DNA reads TGCAGCGGATGGACGCCCTCCTACGAGCAGTACTTC. Translating it yields CSGWTPSYEQYF.

The sample holds a few counts of this clonotype. V is TRBV19 and J is TRBJ2-7; D not resolved. The CDR3 contains 16 residues. The germline gives CDR1 LNHDA, CDR2 SQIVND (reference sequence). Between the trimmed V and J ends, which lost 2 bases and 2 bases, there was a span of 16 bases. CDR3 nucleotide sequence: TGTGCCAGTAGTATAAGACCAACAGTGAACCCCTACGAGCAGTACTTC. Translation: CASSIRPTVNPYEQYF.

This clonotype was found once. The chain links TRBV4-1 to TRBJ2-7; TRBD1 matches at 12 bases. This CDR3 comprises 14 residues. V gave up 4 bases and J gave up 7 bases; unmatched junction bases: 5. Germline assignment: CDR1 MGHRA and CDR2 YSYEKL. The CDR3 here is CASSRGQGAREQYF. The CDR3 region has the DNA TGCGCCAGCAGCCGGGGACAGGGGGCGAGAGAGCAGTACTTC.

This sequence joins TRBV5-5 and TRBJ2-1; D unclear. Germline V lookup: CDR1 SGHKS, CDR2 YYEKEE (reference sequence). The CDR3 runs to 15 residues. V lost 4 bases and J lost 6, with 17 bases in between. CDR3 sequence reads: CASSPEDTQTNEQFF. In DNA form, the CDR3 reads TGTGCCAGCAGCCCGGAAGACACTCAGACCAATGAGCAGTTCTTC.

The V gene is TRBV7-2, the J gene TRBJ2-2; the match to TRBD2 covers 10 bases. The CDR3 has 18 residues. From germline, CDR1 is SGHTA and CDR2 FQGNSA. J gave up 0 bases and V 3 bases, and 7 bases lay outside the gene matches. As DNA, the CDR3 is TGTGCCAGCAGCTTCCCAAGCGGGGGGGCCTCGAACACCGGGGAGCTGTTTTTT. Amino acids: CASSFPSGGASNTGELFF.

This sequence joins TRBV7-8 and TRBJ1-1; D is unclear. Trimming cost V 2 bases and J 0 bases, with 13 bases left between them. The CDR3 contains 16 residues. Germline assignment: CDR1 SGHVS and CDR2 FQNEAQ. Written as DNA, the CDR3 is TGTGCCAGCAGCTTACCCCCCTGGAAACTGAACACTGAAGCTTTCTTT. Encoded protein: CASSLPPWKLNTEAFF. The whole variable domain, remainder taken from reference TRBV7-8 and TRBJ1-1, is GAGVSQSPRYKVAKRGQDVALRCDPISGHVSLFWYQQALGQGPEFLTYFQNEAQLDKSGLPSDRFFAERPEGSVSTLKIQRTQQEDSAVYLCASSLPPWKLNTEAFFGQGTRLTVV.

The chain uses TRBV27 and TRBJ2-7, with D unresolved. CDR1 and CDR2 (germline): MNHEY, SMNVEV (reference sequence). Trimming cost V 5 bases and J 3 bases, with 14 bases left between them. The CDR3 totals 14 residues. CDR3 sequence: CASSLTSTRYEQYF. The CDR3 nucleotides are TGTGCCAGCAGTCTTACCTCGACACGCTACGAGCAGTACTTC.

The V gene is TRBV6-2 or TRBV6-3, the J gene TRBJ2-7, with TRBD1 matching over 7 bases. The CDR3 has 15 residues. V lost 5 bases to trimming and J lost 3 bases; unmatched junction nucleotides: 10. CDR1 and CDR2 from the germline V gene are MNHEY and SVGEGT. CDR3 protein: CASSAEWTGYYEQYF. CDR3 DNA: TGTGCCAGCAGTGCCGAATGGACAGGTTACTACGAGCAGTACTTC.

The DNA of the CDR3 is TGTGCCAGCAGTGAAGCGCTTCGGGGTAGGAATGAAAAACTGTTTTTT. This translates into CASSEALRGRNEKLFF. The gene calls are TRBV2 and TRBJ1-4; D gene uncertain. V lost 0 bases and J lost 5, with 13 bases in between. The CDR3 length is 16 residues. The germline CDR1 and CDR2 sequences are SNHLY and FYNNEI.

This chain uses TRBV2 with TRBJ2-7; the D is unclear. Germline CDR1 reads SNHLY; CDR2 reads FYNNEI. Trimming removed 4 bases at V and 4 bases at J, with 8 bases between. This CDR3 has 12 residues. The CDR3 loop reads CASSGRRYEQYF. In nucleotides, the CDR3 is TGTGCCAGCAGTGGGAGACGGTACGAGCAGTACTTC.

The V call is TRBV29-1, the J call TRBJ2-3; TRBD1 is a possible D gene (5 bases). Trimming removed 2 bases at V and 5 bases at J, with 17 bases between. Germline values: CDR1 SQVTM, CDR2 ANQGSEA. This CDR3 is built from 15 residues. CDR3 sequence (DNA): TGCAGCGTTGAAAGACGGCCACAGGCCGAAGATACGCAGTATTTT. Amino acid sequence: CSVERRPQAEDTQYF.

The V call is TRBV6-1, the J call TRBJ1-3; 9 bases agree with TRBD1. The CDR3 sequence is 16 residues long. CDR1 MNHNS and CDR2 SASEGT come from the germline V gene. V was clipped by 6 bases and J by 1 base; unmatched bases: 7. The CDR3 sequence: CASRKTGGSSGNTIYF. The CDR3 nucleotides are TGTGCCAGCAGAAAGACAGGGGGATCTTCTGGAAACACCATATATTTT.

This sequence joins TRBV6-2 or TRBV6-3 and TRBJ2-7; 13 bases are a match to TRBD2. The CDR3 consists of 16 residues. With V trimmed by 8 bases and J by 0 bases, 7 bases remained unmatched. CDR1 is MNHEY and CDR2 is SVGEGT in the germline V gene. CDR3 DNA sequence: TGTGCCAGCCTCGGACTAGCGGGGGAGAGCTCCTACGAGCAGTACTTC. Its translation is CASLGLAGESSYEQYF.

The chain joins TRBV7-6 to TRBJ1-3, with D hard to call. The germline V gene encodes CDR1 SGHVS and CDR2 FNYEAQ. The CDR3 runs to 14 residues. Deletions cut 4 bases from V and 4 bases from J, with 11 bases between. CDR3: CASSSGGRGNTIYF. The DNA for the CDR3 is TGTGCCAGCAGCTCGGGAGGACGGGGAAACACCATATATTTT.

The chain carries TRBV5-6 and TRBJ2-7; D not resolved. This CDR3 is 12 amino acids long. CDR1 and CDR2 from the germline V gene are SGHDT and YYEEEE. Trimming removed 4 bases from V and 6 bases from J, with 11 bases in between. The CDR3, as DNA: TGTGCCAGCAGCAAACAGACTCTCGAGCAGTACTTC. This encodes CASSKQTLEQYF.

Only a few counts were recorded for this clonotype. This sequence joins TRBV7-9 and TRBJ2-1; D gene uncertain. Germline V gives CDR1 SEHNR, CDR2 FQNEAQ (reference sequence). CDR3 size: 14 residues. Between the trimmed V and J ends, which lost 4 bases and 2 bases, there was a span of 9 bases. CDR3 coding DNA: TGTGCCAGCAGCTCCGGTTACGCCTACAATGAGCAGTTCTTC. Protein product: CASSSGYAYNEQFF.

The rearrangement joins TRBV6-2 or TRBV6-3 to TRBJ2-3; D could derive from TRBD1 or TRBD2 (5 bases each). The germline V gene has CDR1 MNHEY and CDR2 SVGEGT. V lost 6 bases and J 0 bases, leaving 13 bases between the germline ends. The CDR3 covers 15 residues. For the CDR3, the DNA is TGTGCCAGCAGCCCCGGGACGTCTAGCACAGATACGCAGTATTTT. Translation gives CASSPGTSSTDTQYF.

V is TRBV6-5 and J is TRBJ2-7; tentative D call: TRBD2 (5 bases). This CDR3 is built from 13 residues. From germline, CDR1 is MNHEY and CDR2 SVGAGI. The ends were cut back, 2 bases at V and 6 bases at J, with 11 bases in the middle. For the CDR3, the DNA is TGTGCCAGCAGTTACGATGTGGCGGGCGAGCAGTACTTC. Amino acids: CASSYDVAGEQYF.

This clonotype was picked up a small number of times. The chain combines TRBV27 with TRBJ1-2; 8 bases map to TRBD1. This CDR3 spans 15 amino acids. The V gene end was trimmed by 3 bases and the J gene end by 0 bases; junction bases not matched to a gene: 3. The germline CDR1 and CDR2 sequences are MNHEY and SMNVEV (reference sequence). The CDR3 sequence: CASSFWTGTNYGYTF. In DNA, the CDR3 is TGTGCCAGCAGTTTTTGGACAGGGACTAACTATGGCTACACCTTC.

The rearrangement uses TRBV6-2 or TRBV6-3 and TRBJ1-1, with 8 bases lining up with TRBD1. Trimming took 0 bases from V and 11 from J; bases not matched to a gene: 14. Germline V gene lookup returns CDR1 MNHEY and CDR2 SVGEGT. The CDR3 contains 16 residues. CDR3 protein: CASSYSKYSGQVAAFF. CDR3 bases: TGTGCCAGCAGTTACTCGAAGTACTCGGGACAGGTCGCGGCTTTCTTT.

This chain joins TRBV19 and TRBJ1-2, with D unresolved. This CDR3 has 15 residues. V lost 0 bases and J lost 3, with 11 bases in between. CDR1 and CDR2 from the germline V gene are LNHDA and SQIVND (reference sequence). The CDR3 region is CASSIDRRSDYGYTF. The CDR3 DNA reads TGTGCCAGTAGTATAGATCGTCGGTCGGACTATGGCTACACCTTC.